This TCR beta chain was sequenced during a study of shared clonotypes between healthy human individuals. Sequencing was performed with immunoSEQ multiplex PCR; in TCRdb, only in-frame clones are kept and a portion is missing. The data contain about 2 million clones, 85% to 95% of them singletons. As for this clone: Its antigen is unknown.

CDR1 is GTSNPN, CDR2 SVGIG, per germline (reference sequence). This CDR3 has 13 residues. The germline V and J ends were trimmed by 3 bases and 0 bases, with 8 bases remaining between them. Naive CD8 cells were CD45RO-negative, positively selected for CCR7, excluding terminally differentiated effector memory CD45RA+ cells. Study conclusions and caveats: Non-shared clonotypes were found to have lower generation probabilities than the clonotypes that were shared by all four of the sorted-subset donors.

This chain connects TRBV30 to TRBJ1-2; D is unresolved. The TCR originated in a man younger than 35 in good health. The sample comprised naive CD8+ T cells sorted from blood. CDR3 DNA: TGTGCCTGGAGGGCGGGAGCTAACTATGGCTACACCTTC. It specifies CAWRAGANYGYTF.